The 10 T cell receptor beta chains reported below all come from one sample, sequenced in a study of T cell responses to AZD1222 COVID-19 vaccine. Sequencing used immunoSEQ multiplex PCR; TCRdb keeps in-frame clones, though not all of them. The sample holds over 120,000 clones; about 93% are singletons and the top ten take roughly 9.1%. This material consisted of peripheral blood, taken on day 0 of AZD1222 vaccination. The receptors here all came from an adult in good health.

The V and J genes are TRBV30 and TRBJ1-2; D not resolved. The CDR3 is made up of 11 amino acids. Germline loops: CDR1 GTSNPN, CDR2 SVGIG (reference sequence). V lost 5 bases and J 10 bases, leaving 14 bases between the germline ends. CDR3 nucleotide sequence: TGTGCCTGGTCGGGGTTCTTCGTCTACACCTTC. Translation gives CAWSGFFVYTF.

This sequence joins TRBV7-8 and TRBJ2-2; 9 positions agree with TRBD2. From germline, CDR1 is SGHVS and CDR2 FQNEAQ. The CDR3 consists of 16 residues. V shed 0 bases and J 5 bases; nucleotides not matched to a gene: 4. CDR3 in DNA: TGTGCCAGCAGCTTAGCCTCGGCGGGGGGGACCGGGGAGCTGTTTTTT. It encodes CASSLASAGGTGELFF. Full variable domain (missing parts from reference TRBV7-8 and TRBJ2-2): GAGVSQSPRYKVAKRGQDVALRCDPISGHVSLFWYQQALGQGPEFLTYFQNEAQLDKSGLPSDRFFAERPEGSVSTLKIQRTQQEDSAVYLCASSLASAGGTGELFFGEGSRLTVL.

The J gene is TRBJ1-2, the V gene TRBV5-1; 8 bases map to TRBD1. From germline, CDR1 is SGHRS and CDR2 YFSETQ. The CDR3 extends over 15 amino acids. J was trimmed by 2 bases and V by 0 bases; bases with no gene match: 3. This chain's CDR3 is CASSLGTGMNYGYTF. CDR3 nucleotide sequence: TGCGCCAGCAGCTTGGGGACAGGGATGAACTATGGCTACACCTTC.

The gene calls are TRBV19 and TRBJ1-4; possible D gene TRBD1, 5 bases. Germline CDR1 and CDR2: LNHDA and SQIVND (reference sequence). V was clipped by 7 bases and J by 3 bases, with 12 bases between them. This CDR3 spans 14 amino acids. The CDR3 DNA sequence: TGTGCCAGTATGCCGACAGTCCCTAATGAAAAACTGTTTTTT. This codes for CASMPTVPNEKLFF.

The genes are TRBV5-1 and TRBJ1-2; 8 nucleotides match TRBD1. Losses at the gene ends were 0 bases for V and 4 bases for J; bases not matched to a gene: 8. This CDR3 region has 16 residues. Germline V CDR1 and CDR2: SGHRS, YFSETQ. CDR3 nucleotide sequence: TGCGCCAGCAGCTTGGCGGACAGGGACCTTCTCTATGGCTACACCTTC. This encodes CASSLADRDLLYGYTF. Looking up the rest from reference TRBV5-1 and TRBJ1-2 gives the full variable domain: KAGVTQTPRYLIKTRGQQVTLSCSPISGHRSVSWYQQTPGQGLQFLFEYFSETQRNKGNFPGRFSGRQFSNSRSEMNVSTLELGDSALYLCASSLADRDLLYGYTFGSGTRLTVV.

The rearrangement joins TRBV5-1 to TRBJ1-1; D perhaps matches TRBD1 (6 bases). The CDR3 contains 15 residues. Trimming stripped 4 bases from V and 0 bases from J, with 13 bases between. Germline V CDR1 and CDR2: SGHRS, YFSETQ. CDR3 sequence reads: CASSATGLMNTEAFF. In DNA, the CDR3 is TGCGCCAGCAGCGCGACAGGACTCATGAACACTGAAGCTTTCTTT.

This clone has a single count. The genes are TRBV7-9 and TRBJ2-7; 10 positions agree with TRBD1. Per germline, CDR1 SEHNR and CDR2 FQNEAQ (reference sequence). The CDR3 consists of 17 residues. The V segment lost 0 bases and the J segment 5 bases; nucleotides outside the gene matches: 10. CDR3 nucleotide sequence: TGTGCCAGCAGCTTAGCGTGGGCGGACAGGGGGATCCACGAGCAGTACTTC. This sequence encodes CASSLAWADRGIHEQYF.

CDR3 protein: CASSFTTNEKLFF. The CDR3 DNA sequence: TGTGCCAGCAGCTTTACGACTAATGAAAAACTGTTTTTT. The V call is TRBV7-9, the J call TRBJ1-4; no clear D gene. V was pared by 3 bases and J by 2 bases, with 4 bases between. This CDR3 region has 13 residues. Germline CDR1 reads SEHNR; CDR2 reads FQNEAQ (reference sequence).

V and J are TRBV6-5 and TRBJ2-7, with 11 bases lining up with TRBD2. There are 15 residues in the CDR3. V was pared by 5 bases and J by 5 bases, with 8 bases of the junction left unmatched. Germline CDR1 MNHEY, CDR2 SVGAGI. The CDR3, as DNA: TGTGCCAGCAGTCCTAGCGGGGGGTGGAAGGACGAGCAGTACTTC. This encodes CASSPSGGWKDEQYF.

In DNA form, the CDR3 reads TGTGCCAGCAGCCCTACCGGGACAGGGTTGAACACTGAAGCTTTCTTT. Encoded protein: CASSPTGTGLNTEAFF. The V and J genes are TRBV28 and TRBJ1-1; 9 nucleotides match TRBD1. The germline V gene has CDR1 MDHEN and CDR2 SYDVKM. The CDR3 totals 16 residues. Unmatched junction bases numbered 8, after V lost 6 bases and J lost 0 bases.